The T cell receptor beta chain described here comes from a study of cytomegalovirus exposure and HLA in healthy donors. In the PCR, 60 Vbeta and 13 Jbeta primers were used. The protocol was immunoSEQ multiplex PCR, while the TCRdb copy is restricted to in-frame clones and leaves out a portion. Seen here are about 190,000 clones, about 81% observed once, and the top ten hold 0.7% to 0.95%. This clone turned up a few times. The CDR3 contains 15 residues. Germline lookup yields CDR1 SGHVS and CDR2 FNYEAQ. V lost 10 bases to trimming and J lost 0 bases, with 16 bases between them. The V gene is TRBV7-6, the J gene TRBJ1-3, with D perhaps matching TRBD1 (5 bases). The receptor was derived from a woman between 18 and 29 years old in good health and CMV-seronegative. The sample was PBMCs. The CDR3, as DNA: TGTGCCACCACTCTAGACAGCAGCTCTGGAAACACCATATATTTT. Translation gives CATTLDSSSGNTIYF. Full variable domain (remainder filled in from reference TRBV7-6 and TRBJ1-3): GAGVSQSPRYKVTKRGQDVALRCDPISGHVSLYWYRQALGQGPEFLTYFNYEAQQDKSGLPNDRFSAERPEGSISTLTIQRTEQRDSAMYRCATTLDSSSGNTIYFGEGSWLTVV.